This T cell receptor beta chain originates from a study of molecular identifiers for immune sequencing clone quantification. V was pared by 5 bases and J by 0 bases, with 11 bases between. The CDR3 length is 13 residues. Per germline, CDR1 SQVTM and CDR2 ANQGSEA. TCRdb analysed the PCR reads with MiXCR anew, one entry per CDR3 protein. The table includes 250,000 to 400,000 distinct CDR3 sequences, over 20% detected once. This clonotype was found a few times. Its antigen is unknown. Notes on the study in general: Spike-in Jurkat TCR RNA from a single cell reportedly registered among one million naive cells. Identical TCR molecules that share a barcode could lead to an underestimation of highly expanded clone sizes. Clones above 20 RNA copies held over 98% of effector molecules, under 1% in naive cells.

The receptor was derived from a human donor in good health. Some libraries in this study had Jurkat cell RNA spiked in. The sequencing sample was made of naive CD8+ T cells from blood, with Jurkat cell RNA spiked in. This sample's subset: FACS-sorted CD8+CD4-CCR7+CD45RA+ naive T cells. The V and J genes are TRBV29-1 and TRBJ2-7; D is unclear. The CDR3 loop is CSVLSPNSYEQYF. The CDR3 DNA sequence: TGCAGCGTTTTGTCCCCGAACTCCTACGAGCAGTACTTC.